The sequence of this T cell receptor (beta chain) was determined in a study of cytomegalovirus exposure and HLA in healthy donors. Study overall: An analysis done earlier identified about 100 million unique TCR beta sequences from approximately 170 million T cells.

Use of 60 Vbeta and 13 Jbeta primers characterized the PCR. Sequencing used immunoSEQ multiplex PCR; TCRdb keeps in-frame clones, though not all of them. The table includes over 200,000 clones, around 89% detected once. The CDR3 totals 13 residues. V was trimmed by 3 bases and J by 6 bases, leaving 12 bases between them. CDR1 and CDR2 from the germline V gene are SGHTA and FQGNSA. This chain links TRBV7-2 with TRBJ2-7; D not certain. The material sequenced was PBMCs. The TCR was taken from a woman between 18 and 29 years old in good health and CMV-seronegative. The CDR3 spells CASSFGDYPEQYF. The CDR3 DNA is TGTGCCAGCAGCTTCGGAGATTACCCCGAGCAGTACTTC. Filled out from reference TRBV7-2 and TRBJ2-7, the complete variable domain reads GAGVSQSPSNKVTEKGKDVELRCDPISGHTALYWYRQSLGQGLEFLIYFQGNSAPDKSGLPSDRFSAERTGGSVSTLTIQRTQQEDSAVYLCASSFGDYPEQYFGPGTRLTVT.